Shown below are 28 T cell receptor beta chains from a single sample sequenced in a study of blood T cells in healthy people across ages. With a J-beta primer mix and a sample-barcoded 5' primer, a second PCR ran about 7 to 11 cycles. TCRdb itself ran the 5' RACE reads through MiXCR, one entry per CDR3 protein. The repertoire holds 780,000 or so distinct CDR3 sequences, with 53% as singletons. Sequenced: blood. These receptors were collected from a man older than 75 in good health.

The rearrangement uses TRBV24-1 and TRBJ2-4, with TRBD1 matching over 9 bases. The DNA end lines up better with TRBJ2-7; the J call may be wrong. Germline CDR1 reads KGHDR; CDR2 reads SFDVKD. The CDR3 sequence is 12 residues long. CDR3 sequence reads: CATGQGTNEQYF. CDR3 coding DNA: TGTGCCACCGGACAGGGGACGAACGAGCAGTACTTC.

CDR3: CSARDQIGFITDYNEQFF. CDR3 nucleotide sequence: TGCAGTGCTAGAGATCAGATCGGGTTCATCACGGACTACAATGAGCAGTTCTTC. The gene calls are TRBV20-1 and TRBJ2-1; D unresolved. Deletions cut 0 bases from V and 3 bases from J, with 21 bases between. Germline CDR1 DFQATT, CDR2 SNEGSKA (reference sequence). The CDR3 is made up of 18 amino acids.

This chain links TRBV11-2 with TRBJ2-7, with D tentatively TRBD2 (5 bases). V was trimmed by 1 base and J by 4 bases, leaving 14 bases between them. The CDR3 runs to 15 residues. The germline V gene encodes CDR1 SGHAT and CDR2 FQNNGV. The CDR3 nucleotides read TGTGCCAGCAGCTTAGGGTGGGAGAGCGGATACGAGCAGTACTTC. This translates into CASSLGWESGYEQYF.

This clonotype was seen only once. The chain recombines TRBV3-1 with TRBJ2-1; 9 bases align to TRBD2. CDR3 size: 15 residues. Trimming at V came to 3 bases and at J to 10 bases, leaving 10 bases not matched to a gene. The germline V gene encodes CDR1 LGHDT and CDR2 YNNKEL (reference sequence). CDR3 protein: CASSQREGRSGEQFF. CDR3 in DNA: TGTGCCAGCAGCCAGCGGGAGGGACGCTCGGGGGAGCAGTTCTTC.

The genes are TRBV28 and TRBJ2-5; 8 bases are shared with TRBD1. The CDR3 is 16 amino acids. Germline V lookup: CDR1 MDHEN, CDR2 SYDVKM. Unmatched junction bases numbered 12, after V lost 2 bases and J lost 7 bases. CDR3 in DNA: TGTGCCAGCAGTTTACCCGGGACAGGTCAGAGCAGGACCCAGTACTTC. This encodes CASSLPGTGQSRTQYF.

The J gene is TRBJ2-1, the V gene TRBV28; tentative D call: TRBD2 (5 bases). The germline V gene encodes CDR1 MDHEN and CDR2 SYDVKM. V dropped 6 bases and J dropped 0 bases, with 12 bases sitting between them. This CDR3 region has 15 residues. The CDR3 spells CASRQLGSSYNEQFF. The CDR3 bases are TGTGCCAGCAGGCAGCTGGGGAGCTCCTACAATGAGCAGTTCTTC.

This clonotype appeared a few times. V and J are TRBV29-1 and TRBJ1-6, with no clear D. Germline values: CDR1 SQVTM, CDR2 ANQGSEA. Trimming removed 4 bases from V and 9 bases from J, with 13 bases in between. The CDR3 covers 13 residues. The CDR3, as DNA: TGCAGCGTTGGACTCTCCGTCGGTTCACCCCTCCACTTT. It is translated as CSVGLSVGSPLHF.

The gene calls are TRBV3-1 and TRBJ2-3; 14 nucleotides align to TRBD2. Germline trimming cut 0 bases from V and 14 bases from J; bases unmatched to any gene: 19. There are 19 residues in the CDR3. CDR1 LGHDT and CDR2 YNNKEL come from the germline V gene (reference sequence). CDR3 sequence: CASSQDSPGLAGGVRYAYF. Written as DNA, the CDR3 is TGTGCCAGCAGCCAAGATTCGCCAGGACTAGCGGGAGGCGTCAGATACGCGTATTTT.

The chain couples TRBV6-5 to TRBJ2-3, with TRBD1 matching over 8 bases. Germline values: CDR1 MNHEY, CDR2 SVGAGI. V gave up 5 bases and J gave up 1 base; unmatched junction bases: 5. The CDR3 spans 15 residues. This CDR3 is CASSQQGAGTDTQYF. The CDR3 region has the DNA TGTGCCAGCAGTCAGCAGGGGGCGGGCACAGATACGCAGTATTTT.

The CDR3 here is CASSLNVGRAGHRYAYF. The CDR3 coding sequence is TGTGCCAGCAGCTTGAATGTTGGCAGGGCGGGACACAGATACGCGTATTTT. This chain connects TRBV5-5 to TRBJ2-3, with D perhaps being TRBD1 or TRBD2 (6 bases each). CDR1 SGHKS and CDR2 YYEKEE come from the germline V gene (reference sequence). The CDR3 covers 17 residues. Trimming removed 1 base at V and 14 bases at J, with 29 bases between.

This clonotype occurred a few times. The rearrangement joins TRBV2 to TRBJ2-1, with D possibly matching TRBD2 (5 bases). This CDR3 comprises 15 residues. The V gene lost 5 bases and the J gene lost 0 bases, with 11 bases spanning the gap. Germline assignment: CDR1 SNHLY and CDR2 FYNNEI. The CDR3, as DNA: TGTGCCAGCAGTAGAGGACTGAGCTCCTACAATGAGCAGTTCTTC. As protein: CASSRGLSSYNEQFF.

V and J are TRBV28 and TRBJ2-1, with D uncertain. Germline V gives CDR1 MDHEN, CDR2 SYDVKM. Deletions cut 6 bases from V and 0 bases from J, with 15 bases between. This CDR3 is built from 16 residues. CDR3 nucleotides: TGTGCCAGCAGCCGTTTGAGTTTCAGCTCCTACAATGAGCAGTTCTTC. Translated: CASSRLSFSSYNEQFF.

Of note for this clonotype: A read error may explain this, as a much larger clone is one base away. The chain is built from TRBV29-1 and TRBJ2-7; TRBD1 agrees at 8 bases. CDR3 length equals 12 residues. Germline-derived CDR1 and CDR2 are SQVTM and ANQGSEA. The CDR3 DNA sequence: TGCAGCGTTGGGACAGGGCCCTACGAGCAGAACTTC. Translation: CSVGTGPYEQNF.

The rearrangement uses TRBV5-1 and TRBJ1-5, with no clear D. Trimming took 0 bases from V and 1 from J, leaving 8 bases between them. The CDR3 spans 15 residues. CDR1 SGHRS and CDR2 YFSETQ come from the germline V gene. The CDR3 nucleotides read TGCGCCAGCAGCTTGGAGAGTGGGAGCAATCAGCCCCAGCATTTT. Protein: CASSLESGSNQPQHF. The complete variable domain, with remaining parts taken from reference TRBV5-1 and TRBJ1-5, reads KAGVTQTPRYLIKTRGQQVTLSCSPISGHRSVSWYQQTPGQGLQFLFEYFSETQRNKGNFPGRFSGRQFSNSRSEMNVSTLELGDSALYLCASSLESGSNQPQHFGDGTRLSIL.

The V call is TRBV5-1, the J call TRBJ2-7; the match to TRBD2 covers 15 bases. Germline lookup yields CDR1 SGHRS and CDR2 YFSETQ. V lost 3 bases, J lost 2 bases, and 6 bases stayed unmatched. CDR3 length: 17 residues. The CDR3 is CASSSGLAGGPPYEQYF. For the CDR3, the DNA is TGCGCCAGCAGCTCAGGACTAGCGGGAGGGCCCCCCTACGAGCAGTACTTC.

As concerns this clonotype: An end of the junction differs from the germline gene, which may be a read error. The chain recombines TRBV6-2 or TRBV6-3 with TRBJ2-1; 9 positions match TRBD2. The germline V gene has CDR1 MNHEY and CDR2 SVGEGT. The CDR3 runs 18 residues. CDR3 coding DNA: TGTGCCATCGGGGCCGGCAGGGGTAGCGGGAGCTCCCACAATGAGCAGTTCTTC. Amino acid sequence: CAIGAGRGSGSSHNEQFF.

This clonotype was counted between two and nine times. The rearrangement uses TRBV11-1 and TRBJ2-5, with 7 positions matching TRBD1. The better agreement between TRBJ2-7 and the DNA end casts doubt on the J call. CDR1 SGHAT and CDR2 FQDESV come from the germline V gene (reference sequence). The CDR3 runs to 14 residues. CDR3 coding DNA: TGTGCCAGCAGCTCGTTCCCAGGGGGTAGCGAGCAGTACTTC. It translates to CASSSFPGGSEQYF.

Only a few counts were recorded for this clonotype. This rearrangement joins TRBV6-6 to TRBJ1-2, with a possible D match to TRBD1 (5 bases). CDR1 is MNHNY, CDR2 SVGAGI, per germline (reference sequence). The CDR3 is 14 residues long. V was clipped by 2 bases and J by 5 bases, with 12 bases between them. CDR3: CASSYGAEEYGYTF. CDR3 nucleotide sequence: TGTGCCAGCAGTTACGGGGCCGAGGAGTATGGCTACACCTTC.

This clonotype was counted only a few times. The V call is TRBV6-2 or TRBV6-3, the J call TRBJ2-7; 8 bases align to TRBD1. The CDR3 consists of 16 residues. Germline V lookup: CDR1 MNHEY, CDR2 SVGEGT. Unmatched junction bases numbered 6, after V lost 2 bases and J lost 0 bases. CDR3 protein: CASSYPGTGLSYEQYF. CDR3 nucleotides: TGTGCCAGCAGTTACCCCGGGACAGGACTCTCCTACGAGCAGTACTTC.

The chain recombines TRBV20-1 with TRBJ1-2; D might be TRBD1 (6 bases). CDR1 and CDR2 (germline): DFQATT, SNEGSKA (reference sequence). The ends were cut back, 1 base at V and 3 bases at J, with 12 bases in the middle. The CDR3 length is 14 residues. CDR3 sequence (DNA): TGCAGTGCTAGAGCAGGCAGGACAGACTATGGCTACACCTTC. The encoded protein is CSARAGRTDYGYTF.

Comment on this clonotype: At one end, the junction sequence differs from germline, possibly due to a read error. V usage is TRBV2 and J usage is TRBJ2-3; D is possibly TRBD2 (6 bases). Germline CDR1 and CDR2: SNHLY and FYNNEI. The CDR3 extends over 11 amino acids. For the CDR3, the DNA is TGTGCCGGCAGTCTTCGGGGGACGCAGTATTTT. Protein sequence: CAGSLRGTQYF.

CDR3 sequence: CASSFAPGEQYF. DNA for the CDR3: TGTGCCAGCAGCTTCGCCCCCGGAGAGCAGTACTTC. The J gene is TRBJ2-5, the V gene TRBV7-2, with unresolved D. Deletions cut 3 bases from V and 11 bases from J, with 13 bases between. The CDR3 consists of 12 residues. CDR1 SGHTA and CDR2 FQGNSA come from the germline V gene.

The rearrangement joins TRBV4-1 to TRBJ2-3; D is uncertain. Germline CDR1 is MGHRA and CDR2 is YSYEKL. The V gene lost 2 bases and the J gene lost 2 bases, with 14 bases spanning the gap. The CDR3 sequence is 16 residues long. This chain's CDR3 is CASSQLDMIFTDTQYF. Written as DNA, the CDR3 is TGCGCCAGCAGCCAACTCGACATGATCTTCACAGATACGCAGTATTTT.

This sequence joins TRBV29-1 and TRBJ2-1, with a tentative D call TRBD1 (5 bases). This CDR3 comprises 14 residues. Looked up from germline, CDR1 is SQVTM and CDR2 is ANQGSEA. The V end lost 3 bases, the J end lost 7 bases, and 16 bases lay between the germline ends. CDR3 region: CSVEKGPSRNEQFF. In DNA, the CDR3 is TGCAGCGTTGAGAAGGGGCCCTCTCGGAATGAGCAGTTCTTC.

V gene TRBV27 combines with J gene TRBJ2-3, with TRBD2 identical over 13 bases. Germline loops: CDR1 MNHEY, CDR2 SMNVEV (reference sequence). The CDR3 runs 15 residues. V lost 5 bases, J lost 14 bases, and 13 bases stayed unmatched. Here the CDR3 DNA reads TGTGCCAGCAGTCGGACTAGCGGGAGTGGAAGATACGCGTATTTT. Translating it yields CASSRTSGSGRYAYF.

The chain has TRBV18 and TRBJ2-4; D ambiguous. The end of the DNA fits TRBJ2-5 better, so the J call may be wrong. CDR1 and CDR2 (germline): KGHSH, LQKENI. CDR3 length equals 12 residues. The CDR3 spells CASAQVTETQYF. Written as DNA, the CDR3 is TGTGCCAGCGCACAAGTAACGGAGACCCAGTACTTC.

This chain connects TRBV6-5 to TRBJ2-7; D remains ambiguous. Deletions cut 2 bases from V and 4 bases from J, with 12 bases between. Germline CDR1 reads MNHEY; CDR2 reads SVGAGI. The CDR3 runs to 14 residues. In DNA, the CDR3 is TGTGCCAGCAGTTACCCGAAAGTGAAGTACGAGCAGTACTTC. Translation: CASSYPKVKYEQYF.

This clonotype occurred once. The rearrangement links TRBV3-1 to TRBJ2-1; TRBD1 matches at 9 bases. Per germline, CDR1 LGHDT and CDR2 YNNKEL (reference sequence). V was clipped by 4 bases and J by 5 bases; unmatched bases: 6. The CDR3 is 15 amino acids. CDR3 sequence: CASSPRDRDDNEQFF. The CDR3, as DNA: TGTGCCAGCAGCCCCCGGGACAGGGATGACAATGAGCAGTTCTTC.